A single sample gave rise to the 26 T cell receptor beta chains below, sequenced in a study of blood T cell repertoires in COVID-19. Repertoires were generated with immunoSEQ multiplex PCR, while TCRdb's copy carries only in-frame clones and drops some. Found here are 250,000 or so clones, 88% of them singletons; the top ten hold just under 1%. The material sequenced was peripheral blood. These receptors were collected from a woman aged 40 to 49 who had recovered from COVID-19.

This chain joins TRBV19 and TRBJ1-5; possible D gene TRBD1, 6 bases. V was trimmed by 2 bases and J by 4 bases, leaving 15 bases between them. Germline V gene lookup returns CDR1 LNHDA and CDR2 SQIVND (reference sequence). This CDR3 has 16 residues. The DNA of the CDR3 is TGTGCCAGTAGTATATTTTCTGGACAGCAGAATCAGCCCCAGCATTTT. Protein: CASSIFSGQQNQPQHF.

The chain combines TRBV7-3 with TRBJ2-5; D is possibly TRBD1 (6 bases). Trimming pared 4 bases from V and 5 bases from J, leaving 14 bases between. The germline gives CDR1 SGHTA, CDR2 FQGTGA. The CDR3 loop spans 14 amino acids. CDR3 nucleotide sequence: TGTGCCAGCAGCTCGACAGGAACCCGGGAGACCCAGTACTTC. This gives the protein CASSSTGTRETQYF.

V and J are TRBV7-2 and TRBJ1-5; D call uncertain. Trimming shortened V by 3 bases and J by 0 bases, and 6 bases separated the two germline ends. Per the germline V gene, CDR1 is SGHTA and CDR2 is FQGNSA. CDR3 length: 14 residues. The CDR3: CASSFPHSNQPQHF. The CDR3, as DNA: TGTGCCAGCAGCTTCCCCCATAGCAATCAGCCCCAGCATTTT. The full variable domain, its missing parts supplied by reference TRBV7-2 and TRBJ1-5, is GAGVSQSPSNKVTEKGKDVELRCDPISGHTALYWYRQSLGQGLEFLIYFQGNSAPDKSGLPSDRFSAERTGGSVSTLTIQRTQQEDSAVYLCASSFPHSNQPQHFGDGTRLSIL.

A remark on this clone: The same CDR3 arises from other DNA sequences in this sample as well. This chain uses TRBV5-6 with TRBJ1-1, with 7 bases fitting TRBD1. The V gene's germline CDR1 is SGHDT and CDR2 YYEEEE. V shed 4 bases, J shed 3 bases, and the junction held 3 bases outside the gene matches. The CDR3 covers 13 residues. Written as DNA, the CDR3 is TGTGCCAGCAGCCCAGACAGGGACACTGAAGCTTTCTTT. This codes for CASSPDRDTEAFF.

This sequence joins TRBV18 and TRBJ2-1, with D unresolved. Trimming took 3 bases from V and 0 from J, leaving 9 bases between them. Looked up from germline, CDR1 is KGHSH and CDR2 is LQKENI. The CDR3 consists of 15 residues. CDR3 amino acids: CASSPRQTSYNEQFF. CDR3 nucleotide sequence: TGTGCCAGCTCACCGCGGCAGACCTCCTACAATGAGCAGTTCTTC.

This chain joins TRBV6-1 and TRBJ2-3; D may be TRBD2 (5 bases). Looked up from germline, CDR1 is MNHNS and CDR2 is SASEGT. This CDR3 is 14 amino acids long. V lost 0 bases, J lost 5 bases, and 9 bases lay in between. The CDR3 is CASSEALRGDTQYF. The CDR3 nucleotides read TGTGCCAGCAGTGAAGCGCTTCGGGGAGATACGCAGTATTTT.

This clone was counted between two and nine times. The CDR3 DNA follows: TGTGCCAGCTCACCATTCCAGCGGGGCACTGAAGCTTTCTTT. Protein: CASSPFQRGTEAFF. V and J are TRBV18 and TRBJ1-1; D remains ambiguous. This CDR3 is built from 14 residues. Per the germline V gene, CDR1 is KGHSH and CDR2 is LQKENI. V was pared by 2 bases and J by 4 bases, with 11 bases between.

The chain employs TRBV7-2 and TRBJ2-2, with 8 bases identical to TRBD2. This CDR3 has 16 residues. From germline, CDR1 is SGHTA and CDR2 FQGNSA. The ends lost 5 bases at V and 4 bases at J; junction bases unmatched: 9. The CDR3: CASSPAGRASTGELFF. The CDR3 region has the DNA TGTGCCAGCAGCCCCGCCGGGAGGGCCTCCACCGGGGAGCTGTTTTTT.

CDR3 DNA: TGTGCCAGCAGTCCCCCGGACACGCAAACAACGAACACTGAAGCTTTCTTT. Amino acid sequence: CASSPPDTQTTNTEAFF. The V gene is TRBV6-2 or TRBV6-3, the J gene TRBJ1-1; TRBD1 might be the D (5 bases). Germline V CDR1 and CDR2: MNHEY, SVGEGT. The CDR3 spans 17 residues. Trimming cost V 5 bases and J 1 base, with 20 bases left between them.

The chain joins TRBV21-1 to TRBJ2-1; the DNA was not compared with TRBD1, the D call given in the table. TRBV21-1 represents a pseudogene. The CDR3 has 15 residues. CDR3: CASSPCGQGDDEQFF. Written as DNA, the CDR3 is TGTGCCAGCAGCCCCTGCGGGCAGGGGGACGATGAGCAGTTCTTC.

CDR3 residues: CASSIVGQGGQPQHF. For the CDR3, the DNA is TGTGCCAGTAGTATAGTTGGGCAGGGTGGGCAGCCCCAGCATTTT. This chain joins TRBV19 and TRBJ1-5, with TRBD1 as a possible D gene (5 bases). The CDR3 totals 15 residues. Germline CDR1 and CDR2: LNHDA and SQIVND (reference sequence). Trimming took off 1 base at V and 7 bases at J, with 14 bases between the two ends.

The V gene is TRBV7-2, the J gene TRBJ2-1; TRBD2 aligns across 10 bases. Germline V gene sequence: CDR1 SGHTA, CDR2 FQGNSA. V was pared by 5 bases and J by 4 bases, with 5 bases of the junction left unmatched. The CDR3 extends over 15 amino acids. The CDR3 protein is CASSPSGGGYNEQFF. DNA for the CDR3: TGTGCCAGCAGCCCCAGCGGGGGGGGTTACAATGAGCAGTTCTTC.

The CDR3 DNA sequence: TGTGCCAGCAGCTTACTCCCCCTTGCTGAAGCTTTCTTT. Its protein is CASSLLPLAEAFF. The chain recombines TRBV7-3 with TRBJ1-1, with no clear D. This CDR3 comprises 13 residues. Germline CDR1 and CDR2: SGHTA and FQGTGA. The V and J ends lost 2 bases and 6 bases respectively, with 10 bases between them.

The CDR3: CATSFAGTDTQYF. CDR3 nucleotides: TGTGCCACCTCCTTTGCGGGCACAGATACGCAGTATTTT. V and J are TRBV19 and TRBJ2-3, with no clear D. V was trimmed by 10 bases and J by 1 base, leaving 12 bases between them. The germline V gene has CDR1 LNHDA and CDR2 SQIVND (reference sequence). The CDR3 is 13 amino acids.

In its sample, this clone was seen a few times. The rearrangement joins TRBV19 to TRBJ1-5; TRBD1 matches at 12 bases. Germline CDR1 reads LNHDA; CDR2 reads SQIVND (reference sequence). The ends lost 5 bases at V and 6 bases at J; junction bases unmatched: 11. The CDR3 totals 17 residues. CDR3 bases: TGTGCCAGTAGTGCCCGGGGACAGGGGGCTTTCAGTCAGCCCCAGCATTTT. Translating gives CASSARGQGAFSQPQHF.

The chain is built from TRBV18 and TRBJ1-2; 7 nucleotides match TRBD1. V lost 1 base to trimming and J lost 0 bases; unmatched junction nucleotides: 5. Germline loops: CDR1 KGHSH, CDR2 LQKENI. The CDR3 runs to 16 residues. The CDR3 DNA sequence: TGTGCCAGCTCACCACGGGACAGCCGCACTAACTATGGCTACACCTTC. This encodes CASSPRDSRTNYGYTF.

This chain connects TRBV25-1 to TRBJ1-5; weak D call: TRBD1 (5 bases). The CDR3 is made up of 14 amino acids. V lost 4 bases, J lost 7 bases, and 14 bases lay in between. The germline gives CDR1 MGHDK, CDR2 SYGVNS. Here the CDR3 reads CASSGGGAGQPQHF. The CDR3 nucleotides read TGTGCCAGCAGTGGGGGGGGAGCGGGGCAGCCCCAGCATTTT.

This rearrangement joins TRBV12-3 or TRBV12-4 to TRBJ1-1; no clear D. Between the trimmed V and J ends, which lost 6 bases and 6 bases, there was a span of 14 bases. This CDR3 spans 13 amino acids. CDR3 sequence (DNA): TGTGCCAGCAGCCCCTTTACAGCCTCTGAAGCTTTCTTT. Its protein product is CASSPFTASEAFF.

The rearrangement uses TRBV18 and TRBJ2-1; D gene uncertain. The CDR3 extends over 14 amino acids. Trimming left V 0 bases short and J 6 bases short, with 9 bases between. Germline V gene data show CDR1 as KGHSH and CDR2 as LQKENI. Here the CDR3 reads CASSPPVQRNEQFF. The CDR3 DNA reads TGTGCCAGCTCACCACCCGTCCAGCGCAATGAGCAGTTCTTC.

The chain carries TRBV9 and TRBJ1-3; D is undetermined. Trimming took 0 bases from V and 2 from J, leaving 18 bases between them. The CDR3 is 18 residues long. Germline CDR1 SGDLS, CDR2 YYNGEE. The CDR3 DNA reads as TGTGCCAGCAGCGTAGATCCGCGAGCGTCCGGGGCTGGAAACACCATATATTTT. Amino acid sequence: CASSVDPRASGAGNTIYF.

The rearrangement joins TRBV7-2 to TRBJ2-3; TRBD2 aligns across 9 bases. The CDR3 is 18 residues long. CDR1 SGHTA and CDR2 FQGNSA come from the germline V gene. The V gene end was trimmed by 5 bases and the J gene end by 0 bases; junction bases not matched to a gene: 12. The CDR3 here is CASSPRLGGGGSTDTQYF. CDR3 sequence (DNA): TGTGCCAGCAGCCCCCGGTTGGGCGGGGGGGGCAGCACAGATACGCAGTATTTT.

The chain couples TRBV7-8 to TRBJ1-6; 9 bases match TRBD1. The CDR3 loop spans 14 amino acids. Germline CDR1 is SGHVS and CDR2 is FQNEAQ. Trimming at V came to 5 bases and at J to 7 bases, leaving 3 bases not matched to a gene. CDR3 sequence reads: CASSPGQGNSPLHF. DNA of the CDR3: TGTGCCAGCAGCCCCGGACAGGGGAATTCACCCCTCCACTTT.

The chain is built from TRBV14 and TRBJ2-1; 9 bases agree with TRBD2. Germline-derived CDR1 and CDR2 are SGHDN and FVKESK. CDR3 size: 17 residues. With V trimmed by 2 bases and J by 9 bases, 14 bases remained unmatched. CDR3 in DNA: TGTGCCAGCAGCCAAAATCCGGTGGTAGCGGGAGACGTTGAGCAGTTCTTC. Translated, it gives CASSQNPVVAGDVEQFF.

The chain recombines TRBV10-3 with TRBJ1-1, with 9 bases lining up with TRBD1. The CDR3 runs to 14 residues. The V gene's germline CDR1 is ENHRY and CDR2 SYGVKD. J lost 3 bases, V lost 10 bases, and 9 bases had no gene match. Here the CDR3 DNA reads TGTGCCAGCGCGGAGCGGGACAGGGACACTGAAGCTTTCTTT. It encodes CASAERDRDTEAFF.

The V call is TRBV27, the J call TRBJ1-2, with TRBD1 identical over 10 bases. V dropped 3 bases and J dropped 6; count of bases not matched to a gene: 16. This CDR3 comprises 18 residues. Germline V gene lookup returns CDR1 MNHEY and CDR2 SMNVEV (reference sequence). CDR3 sequence: CASSFGPLPRDRGDGYTF. The CDR3 bases are TGTGCCAGCAGTTTTGGCCCCCTCCCCCGGGACAGGGGTGATGGCTACACCTTC.

This chain connects TRBV2 to TRBJ2-5; perhaps TRBD2 as D (6 bases). From germline, CDR1 is SNHLY and CDR2 FYNNEI. Trimming shortened V by 10 bases and J by 5 bases, and 20 bases separated the two germline ends. The CDR3 sequence is 14 residues long. The CDR3 sequence: CATVRGAGGETQYF. Here the CDR3 DNA reads TGTGCCACCGTACGTGGCGCAGGAGGGGAGACCCAGTACTTC.